The source of this T cell receptor (beta chain) is a study of shared T cell receptors in the human thymus. Germline V gives CDR1 MDHEN, CDR2 SYDVKM. The trim removed 5 bases at V and 1 base at J, leaving 5 bases unmatched. This CDR3 spans 15 amino acids. Libraries were prepared by immunoSEQ multiplex PCR; TCRdb keeps only in-frame clonotypes and omits some of them. The sample carries roughly 710,000 clones, approximately 85% recorded once. The data were also submitted as part of a second study, on human thymus T cells. That publication notes: Corrective heart surgery yielded the resections from which the thymus tissue came. Repertoires sampled from thymus and blood appeared biased in V and J gene usage. Related research described strongly overlapping thymic repertoires in unrelated people.

The chain recombines TRBV28 with TRBJ1-3; the match to TRBD1 covers 7 bases. Sequencing used thymocytes. The clonotype comes from a girl under three years old with a congenital heart defect. CDR3 coding DNA: TGTGCCAGCAGTCCCCGACAGGGATCTGGAAACACCATATATTTT. This translates into CASSPRQGSGNTIYF.